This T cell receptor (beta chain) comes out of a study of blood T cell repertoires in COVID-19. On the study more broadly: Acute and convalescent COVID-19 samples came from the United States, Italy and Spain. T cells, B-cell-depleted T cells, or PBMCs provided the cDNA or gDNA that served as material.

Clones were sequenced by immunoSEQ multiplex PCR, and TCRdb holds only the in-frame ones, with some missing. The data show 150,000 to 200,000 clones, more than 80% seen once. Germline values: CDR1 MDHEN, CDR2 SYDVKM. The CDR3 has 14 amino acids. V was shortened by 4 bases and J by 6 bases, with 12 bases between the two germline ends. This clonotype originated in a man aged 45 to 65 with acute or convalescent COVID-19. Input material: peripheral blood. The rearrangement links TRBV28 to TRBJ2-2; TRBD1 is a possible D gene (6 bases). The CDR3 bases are TGTGCCAGCAGTTCACTACAGGGACCCGGGGAGCTGTTTTTT. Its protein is CASSSLQGPGELFF.